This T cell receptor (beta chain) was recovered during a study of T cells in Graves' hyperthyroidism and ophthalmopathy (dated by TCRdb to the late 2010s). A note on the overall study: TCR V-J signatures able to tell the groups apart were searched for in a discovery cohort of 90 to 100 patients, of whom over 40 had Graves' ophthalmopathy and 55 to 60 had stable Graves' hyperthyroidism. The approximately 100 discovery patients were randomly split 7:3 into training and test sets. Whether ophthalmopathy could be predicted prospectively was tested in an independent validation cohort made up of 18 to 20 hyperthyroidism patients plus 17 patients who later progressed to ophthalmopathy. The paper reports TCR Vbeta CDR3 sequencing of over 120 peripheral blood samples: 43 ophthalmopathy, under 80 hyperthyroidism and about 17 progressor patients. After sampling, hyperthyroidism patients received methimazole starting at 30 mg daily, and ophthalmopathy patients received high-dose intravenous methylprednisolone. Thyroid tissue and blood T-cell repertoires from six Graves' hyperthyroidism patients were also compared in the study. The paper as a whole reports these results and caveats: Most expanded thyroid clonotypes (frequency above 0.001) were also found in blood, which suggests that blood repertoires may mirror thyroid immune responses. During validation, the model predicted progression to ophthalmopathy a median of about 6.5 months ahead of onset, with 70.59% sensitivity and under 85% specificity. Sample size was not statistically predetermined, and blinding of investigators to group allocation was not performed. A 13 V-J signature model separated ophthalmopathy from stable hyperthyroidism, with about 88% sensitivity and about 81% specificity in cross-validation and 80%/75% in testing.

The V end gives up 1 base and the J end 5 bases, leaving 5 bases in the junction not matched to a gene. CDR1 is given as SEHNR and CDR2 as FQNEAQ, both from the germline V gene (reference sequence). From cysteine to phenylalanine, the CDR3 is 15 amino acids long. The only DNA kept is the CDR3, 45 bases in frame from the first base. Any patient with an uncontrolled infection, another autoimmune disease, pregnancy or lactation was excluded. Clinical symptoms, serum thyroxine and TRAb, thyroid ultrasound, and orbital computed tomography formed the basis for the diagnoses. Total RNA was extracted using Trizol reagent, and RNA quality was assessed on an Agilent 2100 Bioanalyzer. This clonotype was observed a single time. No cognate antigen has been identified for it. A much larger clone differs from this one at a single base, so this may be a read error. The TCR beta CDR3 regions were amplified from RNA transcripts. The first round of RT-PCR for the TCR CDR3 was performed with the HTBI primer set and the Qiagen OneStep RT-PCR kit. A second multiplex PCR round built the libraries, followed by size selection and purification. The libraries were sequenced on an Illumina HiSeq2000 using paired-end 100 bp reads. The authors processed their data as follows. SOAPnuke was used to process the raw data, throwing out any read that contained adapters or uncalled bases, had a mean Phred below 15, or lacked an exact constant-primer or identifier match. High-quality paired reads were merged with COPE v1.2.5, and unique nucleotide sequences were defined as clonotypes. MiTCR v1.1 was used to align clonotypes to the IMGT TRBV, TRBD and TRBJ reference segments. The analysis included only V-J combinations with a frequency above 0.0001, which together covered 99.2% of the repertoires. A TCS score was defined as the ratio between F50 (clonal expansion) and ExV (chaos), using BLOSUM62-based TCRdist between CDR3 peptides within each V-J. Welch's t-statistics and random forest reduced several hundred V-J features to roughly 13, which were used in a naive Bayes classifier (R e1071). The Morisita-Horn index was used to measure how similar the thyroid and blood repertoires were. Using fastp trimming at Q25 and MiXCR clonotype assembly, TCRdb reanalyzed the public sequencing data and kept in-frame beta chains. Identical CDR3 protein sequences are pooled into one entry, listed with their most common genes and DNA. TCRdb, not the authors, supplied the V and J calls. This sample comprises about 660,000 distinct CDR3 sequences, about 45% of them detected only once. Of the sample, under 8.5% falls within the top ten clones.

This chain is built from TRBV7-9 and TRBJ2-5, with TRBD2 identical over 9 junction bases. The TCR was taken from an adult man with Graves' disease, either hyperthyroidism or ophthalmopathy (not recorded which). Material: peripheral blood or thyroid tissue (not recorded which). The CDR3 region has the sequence CASSLGGGAAETQYF. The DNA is TGTGCCAGCAGCTTAGGCGGGGGGGCCGCCGAGACCCAGTACTTC.